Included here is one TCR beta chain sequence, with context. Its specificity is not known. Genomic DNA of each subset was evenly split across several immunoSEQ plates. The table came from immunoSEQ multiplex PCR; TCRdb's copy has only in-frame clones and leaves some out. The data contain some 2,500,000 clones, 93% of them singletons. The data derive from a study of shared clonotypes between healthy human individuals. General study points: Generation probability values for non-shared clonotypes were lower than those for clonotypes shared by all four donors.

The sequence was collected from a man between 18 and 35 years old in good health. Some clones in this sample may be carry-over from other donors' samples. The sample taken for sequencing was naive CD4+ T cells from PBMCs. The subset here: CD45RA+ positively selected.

CDR3: CASSQDRSAYGYTF. CDR3 bases: TGTGCCAGCAGCCAAGATAGGTCAGCCTATGGCTACACCTTC. The chain is built from TRBV14 and TRBJ1-2; D remains ambiguous. The CDR3 is 14 residues long. V gave up 0 bases and J gave up 4 bases, with 9 bases separating them. Germline CDR1 and CDR2: SGHDN and FVKESK.